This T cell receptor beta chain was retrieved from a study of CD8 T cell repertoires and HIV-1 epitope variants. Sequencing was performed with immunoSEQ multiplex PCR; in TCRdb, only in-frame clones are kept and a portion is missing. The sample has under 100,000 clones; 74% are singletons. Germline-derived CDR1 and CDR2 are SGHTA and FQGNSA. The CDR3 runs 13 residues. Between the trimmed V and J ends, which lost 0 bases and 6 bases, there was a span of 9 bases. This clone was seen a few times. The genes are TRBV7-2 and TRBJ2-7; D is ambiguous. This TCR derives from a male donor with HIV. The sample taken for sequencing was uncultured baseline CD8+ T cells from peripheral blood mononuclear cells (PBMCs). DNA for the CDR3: TGTGCCAGCAGCTTAGCGACCACCCTCGAGCAGTACTTC. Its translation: CASSLATTLEQYF.